This T cell receptor beta chain was sequenced in a study of Ad26.COV2.S vaccination and SARS-CoV-2 variants. In the study overall: Ad26.COV2.S, an intramuscular injection, was given once or twice 56 days apart.

Assay: immunoSEQ multiplex PCR; the TCRdb copy retains only in-frame clones and omits some. The sample has about 220,000 clones, approximately 88% seen once; the top ten hold about 10%. Regarding treatment: about 20 received Ad26.COV2.S at low or high dose, single or two shots; a few received placebo; per-sample allocation not given. Sample collection was performed on day 63 after the first vaccine or placebo injection. Adults aged 18-55 years in Boston included the donor. In its sample, this clone was seen once. CDR1 is ENHRY and CDR2 is SYGVKD in the germline V gene. V dropped 6 bases and J dropped 1 base, with 6 bases sitting between them. The CDR3 sequence is 13 residues long.

This clonotype originated in a person aged 18-60 years who received the Ad26.COV2.S COVID-19 vaccine or a placebo. The chain couples TRBV10-3 to TRBJ2-2; D unresolved. Sequencing was performed on peripheral blood, taken in a trial of Ad26.COV2.S vaccine versus placebo. The CDR3 DNA reads as TGTGCCATCAGGTGGGAGAACACCGGGGAGCTGTTTTTT. Translated: CAIRWENTGELFF.